This passage covers 23 T cell receptor beta chains from one sample sequenced in a study of cytomegalovirus exposure and HLA in healthy donors. This PCR relied on a set of 60 Vbeta primers and 13 Jbeta primers. Assay: immunoSEQ multiplex PCR; the TCRdb copy retains only in-frame clones and omits some. The data contain about 130,000 clones, roughly 82% of them singletons. What was sequenced was PBMCs. These receptors originate from a woman aged 40 to 49 in good health and CMV-seropositive.

This clone occurred a few times. The chain has TRBV5-6 and TRBJ1-4; D remains ambiguous. The CDR3 has 14 residues. V lost 4 bases to trimming and J lost 0 bases, with 7 bases between them. Germline V lookup: CDR1 SGHDT, CDR2 YYEEEE. The CDR3 loop reads CASSARTTNEKLFF. As DNA, the CDR3 is TGTGCCAGCAGCGCCAGGACAACTAATGAAAAACTGTTTTTT.

J is TRBJ1-3 and V is TRBV28, with D hard to call. The ends were cut back, 2 bases at V and 4 bases at J, with 9 bases in the middle. Germline V gene lookup returns CDR1 MDHEN and CDR2 SYDVKM. This CDR3 is 14 amino acids long. This CDR3 is CASSLESAGNTIYF. DNA of the CDR3: TGTGCCAGCAGTTTAGAAAGCGCCGGAAACACCATATATTTT.

Only a few counts were recorded for this clone. The V and J genes are TRBV7-9 and TRBJ2-5; 15 bases line up with TRBD2. The ends lost 5 bases at V and 4 bases at J; junction bases unmatched: 8. Germline V CDR1 and CDR2: SEHNR, FQNEAQ (reference sequence). The length of the CDR3 is 17 residues. This CDR3 is CASSRGLAGGPGETQYF. The CDR3 nucleotides read TGTGCCAGCAGCCGGGGACTAGCGGGAGGCCCAGGAGAGACCCAGTACTTC.

The chain carries TRBV19 and TRBJ1-5; TRBD1 matches at 10 bases. J gave up 4 bases and V 5 bases, and 14 bases lay outside the gene matches. Germline V gives CDR1 LNHDA, CDR2 SQIVND (reference sequence). CDR3 length: 18 amino acids. In DNA form, the CDR3 reads TGTGCCAGTAGTTCCGGGACAGGGGCATTTTTAGGTAATCAGCCCCAGCATTTT. Protein: CASSSGTGAFLGNQPQHF.

The chain has TRBV7-3 and TRBJ2-6; TRBD2 is a possible D gene (7 bases). Trimming took 7 bases from V and 1 from J, leaving 14 bases between them. The CDR3 extends over 16 amino acids. Germline V gives CDR1 SGHTA, CDR2 FQGTGA. CDR3 loop: CASTLGGESGANVLTF. In nucleotides, the CDR3 is TGTGCCAGCACCCTAGGGGGGGAGTCTGGGGCCAACGTCCTGACTTTC. The full variable domain, with the rest looked up from reference TRBV7-3 and TRBJ2-6, is GAGVSQTPSNKVTEKGKYVELRCDPISGHTALYWYRQSLGQGPEFLIYFQGTGAADDSGLPNDRFFAVRPEGSVSTLKIQRTERGDSAVYLCASTLGGESGANVLTFGAGSRLTVL.

The chain recombines TRBV9 with TRBJ2-1; tentative D call: TRBD1 (6 bases). Germline V CDR1 and CDR2: SGDLS, YYNGEE. V was trimmed by 0 bases and J by 2 bases, leaving 12 bases between them. This CDR3 has 16 residues. DNA of the CDR3: TGTGCCAGCAGCGTAGCTGAGGGGGATACCTACAATGAGCAGTTCTTC. It translates to CASSVAEGDTYNEQFF.

This clone came up a few times. The rearrangement links TRBV28 to TRBJ2-3; 8 bases are shared with TRBD2. V was clipped by 6 bases and J by 5 bases; unmatched bases: 13. The length of the CDR3 is 16 residues. CDR1 is MDHEN, CDR2 SYDVKM, per germline. The CDR3 DNA follows: TGTGCCAGCAGCCTTACTAGAGCGGGAGTGCAAGATACGCAGTATTTT. Translating gives CASSLTRAGVQDTQYF.

This clone was counted a single time. The chain is built from TRBV14 and TRBJ1-1, with D possibly TRBD1 on 5 matching bases. Germline V gene lookup returns CDR1 SGHDN and CDR2 FVKESK. This CDR3 comprises 12 residues. Trimming stripped 4 bases from V and 6 bases from J, with 9 bases between. The CDR3 sequence: CASSPGWSEAFF. The CDR3 DNA sequence: TGTGCCAGCAGCCCAGGGTGGTCTGAAGCTTTCTTT.

This clone was detected only a few times. The V call is TRBV28, the J call TRBJ2-3; the D gene is possibly TRBD1 (5 bases). Germline V gives CDR1 MDHEN, CDR2 SYDVKM. The CDR3 is 13 residues long. Trimming shortened V by 2 bases and J by 9 bases, and 12 bases separated the two germline ends. The CDR3 here is CASSLARVETQYF. The CDR3 region has the DNA TGTGCCAGCAGTTTAGCCAGGGTAGAGACGCAGTATTTT.

The chain employs TRBV27 and TRBJ2-1, with TRBD2 as a possible D gene (6 bases). CDR1 and CDR2 (germline): MNHEY, SMNVEV (reference sequence). V shed 4 bases and J shed 5 bases, with 15 bases lying between them. The CDR3 totals 15 residues. CDR3 sequence: CASSSLLASHNEQFF. The CDR3 bases are TGTGCCAGCAGTTCCCTCCTAGCGTCCCACAATGAGCAGTTCTTC.

This clone has just a few counts. The V and J genes are TRBV7-9 and TRBJ1-2; 7 bases are a match to TRBD1. The CDR3 sequence is 15 residues long. Germline CDR1 is SEHNR and CDR2 is FQNEAQ (reference sequence). V gave up 2 bases and J gave up 2 bases; unmatched junction bases: 5. As DNA, the CDR3 is TGTGCCAGCAGCTTAAGTGGCAGGGGGAACTATGGCTACACCTTC. It codes for CASSLSGRGNYGYTF.

The chain combines TRBV28 with TRBJ2-1; D is unclear. CDR3 length: 11 residues. The V gene's germline CDR1 is MDHEN and CDR2 SYDVKM. Trimming stripped 6 bases from V and 5 bases from J, with 5 bases between. The CDR3 loop is CASRLNNEQFF. Written as DNA, the CDR3 is TGTGCCAGCAGACTAAACAATGAGCAGTTCTTC.

The chain recombines TRBV19 with TRBJ2-1; 8 nucleotides match TRBD2. Germline CDR1 and CDR2: LNHDA and SQIVND (reference sequence). Losses at the gene ends were 1 base for V and 7 bases for J; bases not matched to a gene: 6. The CDR3 length is 15 residues. The CDR3 loop reads CASSIGAGVTNEQFF. DNA of the CDR3: TGTGCCAGTAGTATAGGAGCGGGAGTAACTAATGAGCAGTTCTTC.

V usage is TRBV5-6 and J usage is TRBJ1-2; D is undetermined. Per the germline V gene, CDR1 is SGHDT and CDR2 is YYEEEE. The CDR3 is 12 amino acids. The V gene lost 4 bases and the J gene lost 7 bases, with 11 bases spanning the gap. Here the CDR3 DNA reads TGTGCCAGCAGCCAGGCGATCCCTGGCTACACCTTC. Protein product: CASSQAIPGYTF.

The J gene is TRBJ2-2, the V gene TRBV9; D is possibly TRBD1 (6 bases). This CDR3 has 16 amino acids. The germline V gene encodes CDR1 SGDLS and CDR2 YYNGEE. The V gene lost 3 bases and the J gene lost 4 bases, with 16 bases spanning the gap. CDR3 coding DNA: TGTGCCAGCAGCGCCTCGAGGGGGTTGAGCACCGGGGAGCTGTTTTTT. Translation gives CASSASRGLSTGELFF.

V and J are TRBV7-9 and TRBJ2-3; no clear D. The V end was cut by 1 base, the J end by 6 bases, with 8 bases between. The CDR3 runs 13 residues. The germline gives CDR1 SEHNR, CDR2 FQNEAQ (reference sequence). The CDR3 sequence is CASSLVSRDTQYF. The DNA for the CDR3 is TGTGCCAGCAGCTTAGTATCGCGGGATACGCAGTATTTT.

The V call is TRBV6-5, the J call TRBJ2-5, with a possible D match to TRBD1 (7 bases). This CDR3 has 16 amino acids. Trimming stripped 2 bases from V and 0 bases from J, with 13 bases between. Germline lookup yields CDR1 MNHEY and CDR2 SVGAGI. CDR3 nucleotide sequence: TGTGCCAGCAGTTACGGCAGGGGGGAATACCAAGAGACCCAGTACTTC. This encodes CASSYGRGEYQETQYF.

The V gene is TRBV29-1, the J gene TRBJ2-1; D gene unclear. Deletions cut 1 base from V and 10 bases from J, with 14 bases between. Germline CDR1 is SQVTM and CDR2 is ANQGSEA. This CDR3 region has 13 residues. CDR3 nucleotide sequence: TGCAGCGTTGAAGGGCACCGGAACAGCGAGCAGTTCTTC. Its protein product is CSVEGHRNSEQFF.

In its sample, this clone was seen once. This chain joins TRBV4-1 and TRBJ2-5; 8 nucleotides agree with TRBD1. The J call is doubtful: the DNA matches TRBJ2-7 better. The CDR3 sequence is 15 residues long. In germline, CDR1 is MGHRA, CDR2 YSYEKL. CDR3 amino acids: CASSQERDRFYEQYF. The CDR3 DNA reads as TGCGCCAGCAGCCAAGAACGGGACAGGTTCTACGAGCAGTACTTC.

This chain links TRBV5-6 with TRBJ2-7, with 8 positions matching TRBD2. V shed 4 bases and J 4 bases; nucleotides not matched to a gene: 13. CDR3 length: 16 residues. Germline assignment: CDR1 SGHDT and CDR2 YYEEEE. The CDR3 protein is CASSQTPGLDRYEQYF. The CDR3 bases are TGTGCCAGCAGCCAGACCCCGGGACTAGATAGATACGAGCAGTACTTC.

The chain links TRBV5-1 to TRBJ2-3, with D possibly matching TRBD2 (5 bases). This CDR3 comprises 14 residues. Trimming cost V 1 base and J 3 bases, with 9 bases left between them. CDR1 is SGHRS and CDR2 is YFSETQ in the germline V gene. The CDR3 DNA sequence: TGCGCCAGCAGCTTGACTAGTACAACAGATACGCAGTATTTT. Amino acid sequence: CASSLTSTTDTQYF.

The V gene is TRBV10-2, the J gene TRBJ2-7, with TRBD2 matching over 11 bases. The CDR3 runs 14 residues. V was clipped by 6 bases and J by 4 bases; unmatched bases: 5. Germline V gene lookup returns CDR1 WSHSY and CDR2 SAAADI. Written as DNA, the CDR3 is TGCGCCAGCAGGCGACTAGCGGGGAATTACGAGCAGTACTTC. Protein sequence: CASRRLAGNYEQYF.

This clone was counted between two and nine times. The chain employs TRBV7-9 and TRBJ2-2, with 14 bases identical to TRBD2. J was trimmed by 6 bases and V by 5 bases; bases with no gene match: 8. Germline-derived CDR1 and CDR2 are SEHNR and FQNEAQ (reference sequence). The CDR3 runs 17 residues. CDR3 loop: CASSTGLAGARPGELFF. The DNA of the CDR3 is TGTGCCAGCAGCACGGGACTAGCGGGAGCACGCCCCGGGGAGCTGTTTTTT.